These 4 T cell receptor beta chains were sequenced from one sample in a study of tumor-infiltrating lymphocytes in primary liver carcinoma. TCR beta cDNA was prepared out of around 460 ng total RNA by means of a constant-region primer. Amplification in three nested multiplex PCR rounds with slightly modified ARM-PCR gave rise to TCR beta libraries. Researchers ran the first two PCR rounds for roughly 11 cycles each with TRBV1-TRBV30 forward primers and a C-beta reverse primer. TCRdb re-called the multiplex PCR reads through MiXCR, storing one row per CDR3 protein. The sample carries fewer than 250,000 distinct CDR3 sequences, approximately 80% recorded once. Between roughly 18 and 30 mg of unsorted bulk tissue served as the source from which RNA and DNA were co-extracted. Material for sequencing was tumor tissue from primary liver carcinoma. These receptors came from a man in his forties with primary liver carcinoma and hepatitis B virus infection.

The rearrangement joins TRBV6-1 to TRBJ2-7; TRBD2 is a possible D gene (7 bases). V was clipped by 11 bases and J by 5 bases, with 22 bases between them. Per the germline V gene, CDR1 is MNHNS and CDR2 is SASEGT. This CDR3 comprises 14 residues. As DNA, the CDR3 is TGTGCCGCGGATAAATACTCGGGGGGCAACGAGCAGTACTTC. Translating gives CAADKYSGGNEQYF.

Regarding this clonotype: This may stem from a read error, because a much larger clone lies one nucleotide away. V and J are TRBV28 and TRBJ1-1; D not resolved. The CDR3 is made up of 13 amino acids. Germline values: CDR1 MDHEN, CDR2 SYDVKM. The CDR3 loop is CVSSPRVDTEAFF. CDR3 bases: TGTGTCAGCAGTCCTAGGGTGGACACTGAAGCTTTCTTT.

Points on this clonotype: Its ends do not fully match the called genes, so a read error is possible. The rearrangement links TRBV14 to TRBJ2-7; 13 bases align to TRBD2. The CDR3 spans 18 residues. Germline CDR1 SGHDN, CDR2 FVKESK. The CDR3 bases are TGTGACAGCAGCCCTACGTCTGGACTAGCGGGAGCCTCCTACGAGCAGTACTTC. This sequence encodes CDSSPTSGLAGASYEQYF. Variable domain in full (rest from reference TRBV14 and TRBJ2-7): EAGVTQFPSHSVIEKGQTVTLRCDPISGHDNLYWYRRVMGKEIKFLLHFVKESKQDESGMPNNRFLAERTGGTYSTLKVQPAELEDSGVYFCDSSPTSGLAGASYEQYFGPGTRLTVT.

A remark on this clonotype: This is likely a read error, given that the CDR3 carries no conserved phenylalanine or tryptophan at its end. The rearrangement joins TRBV11-1 to TRBJ2-3; D may correspond to TRBD1 or TRBD2 (5 bases each). The CDR3 extends over 19 amino acids. Germline CDR1 SGHAT, CDR2 FQDESV (reference sequence). The CDR3 sequence is CANSSGGSSIGARTDTQYY. The DNA for the CDR3 is TGTGCCAACAGCTCTGGGGGAAGCTCTATTGGAGCCCGCACAGATACGCAGTATTAT.